One and the same sample provided the 8 T cell receptor beta chains below, sequenced in a study of T cell repertoires and HLA-DP antigens. Their recognized antigens are unknown. Sequencing was performed with immunoSEQ multiplex PCR; in TCRdb, only in-frame clones are kept and a portion is missing. The table has approximately 110,000 clones, 90% to 95% seen once. Sequenced: CD4+ T cells from PBMCs. The receptors derive from a woman aged 18-29 years in good health and CMV-seronegative.

The chain employs TRBV5-1 and TRBJ2-3; 12 bases match TRBD2. Trimming took 2 bases from V and 5 from J; bases not matched to a gene: 6. This CDR3 region has 16 residues. The germline CDR1 and CDR2 sequences are SGHRS and YFSETQ. CDR3 nucleotide sequence: TGCGCCAGCAGCTTACCGACTAGCGGGAGTAAAGATACGCAGTATTTT. Translating gives CASSLPTSGSKDTQYF.

V is TRBV5-6 and J is TRBJ2-5; 7 bases agree with TRBD1. V shed 4 bases, J shed 3 bases, and the junction held 6 bases outside the gene matches. CDR1 and CDR2 (germline): SGHDT, YYEEEE. The CDR3 spans 14 residues. CDR3 coding DNA: TGTGCCAGCAGCGCCCGGACAGGAGAAGAGACCCAGTACTTC. Protein: CASSARTGEETQYF.

The CDR3 loop reads CASSESSGVGTEAFF. The CDR3 bases are TGCGCCAGCAGTGAGTCCTCGGGGGTTGGCACTGAAGCTTTCTTT. J is TRBJ1-1 and V is TRBV10-1; TRBD1 is a possible D gene (5 bases). In germline, CDR1 is WNHNN, CDR2 SYGVQD (reference sequence). This CDR3 spans 15 amino acids. Trimming left V 0 bases short and J 4 bases short, with 12 bases between.

The chain has TRBV4-2 and TRBJ2-5; maybe TRBD2 (5 bases). Germline V gene sequence: CDR1 LGHNA, CDR2 YNFKEQ. Trimming shortened V by 0 bases and J by 0 bases, and 8 bases separated the two germline ends. The CDR3 covers 15 residues. CDR3 DNA sequence: TGTGCCAGCAGCCAAGAAGGAGGATACCAAGAGACCCAGTACTTC. Translation: CASSQEGGYQETQYF.

The V and J genes are TRBV11-2 and TRBJ1-2; 8 nucleotides align to TRBD1. Losses at the gene ends were 5 bases for V and 1 base for J; bases not matched to a gene: 6. CDR1 is SGHAT and CDR2 is FQNNGV in the germline V gene. This CDR3 has 15 residues. The CDR3 loop is CASSPWTGLNYGYTF. The DNA of the CDR3 is TGTGCCAGCAGCCCTTGGACAGGGCTTAACTATGGCTACACCTTC. The full variable domain, rest sourced from reference TRBV11-2 and TRBJ1-2, is EAGVAQSPRYKIIEKRQSVAFWCNPISGHATLYWYQQILGQGPKLLIQFQNNGVVDDSQLPKDRFSAERLKGVDSTLKIQPAKLEDSAVYLCASSPWTGLNYGYTFGSGTRLTVV.

This clone was recorded only once. This sequence joins TRBV7-6 and TRBJ2-1, with TRBD1 matching over 9 bases. This CDR3 has 15 residues. Trimming removed 3 bases from V and 3 bases from J; junction bases left unmatched: 3. The germline V gene has CDR1 SGHVS and CDR2 FNYEAQ. The CDR3: CASSLGTGNYNEQFF. CDR3 bases: TGTGCCAGCAGCTTGGGGACAGGGAACTACAATGAGCAGTTCTTC.

This chain joins TRBV7-2 and TRBJ1-5, with TRBD1 matching 9 bases. The CDR3 covers 15 residues. V was clipped by 5 bases and J by 7 bases; unmatched bases: 9. Germline values: CDR1 SGHTA, CDR2 FQGNSA. The CDR3 DNA follows: TGTGCCAGCAGCCGGGGACAGGGAGGGAACCAGCCCCAGCATTTT. It is translated as CASSRGQGGNQPQHF. Supplemented by reference TRBV7-2 and TRBJ1-5, the full variable domain reads GAGVSQSPSNKVTEKGKDVELRCDPISGHTALYWYRQSLGQGLEFLIYFQGNSAPDKSGLPSDRFSAERTGGSVSTLTIQRTQQEDSAVYLCASSRGQGGNQPQHFGDGTRLSIL.

This chain joins TRBV25-1 and TRBJ2-5; 7 nucleotides agree with TRBD1. The CDR3 has 15 amino acids. Germline CDR1 and CDR2: MGHDK and SYGVNS. Trimming cost V 4 bases and J 5 bases; bases outside gene matches: 10. This chain's CDR3 is CASSALQGSAETQYF. CDR3 DNA sequence: TGTGCCAGCAGTGCTTTACAGGGGTCGGCGGAGACCCAGTACTTC.